This T cell receptor beta chain was obtained from a study of metastatic and nonmetastatic thyroid tumors. Study details: A comparison of repertoires was made across blood and tumor or nodule tissue from malignant and benign thyroid patients.

Trimming left V 5 bases short and J 4 bases short, with 9 bases between. The germline V gene encodes CDR1 DFQATT and CDR2 SNEGSKA (reference sequence). This CDR3 region has 11 residues. TCRdb called clones again from the PCR reads with MiXCR. The sample includes over 15,000 clones, about 19% of them seen just once. Every patient was untreated before thyroid surgery. The sequenced sample consisted of tumor tissue. The clonotype originates from a female donor with papillary thyroid cancer or a benign thyroid nodule (not recorded which). Some clones in this sample may be carry-over from other donors' samples. This chain joins TRBV20-1 and TRBJ2-7; the D gene is possibly TRBD2 (5 bases). CDR3 sequence (DNA): TGCAGTGCTCTTAGGGAGTACGAGCAGTACTTC. As protein: CSALREYEQYF.